What follows are 8 T cell receptor beta chains derived from one specimen sequenced in a study of Graves' ophthalmopathy and Graves' hyperthyroidism. The authors amplified TCR beta CDR3 regions from RNA transcripts. HTBI primers served in a first-round RT-PCR, which a second-round multiplex PCR followed. TCRdb reanalysed the multiplex PCR reads using MiXCR and keeps one entry per CDR3 protein. The repertoire holds roughly 400,000 distinct CDR3 sequences, with about a sixth as singletons. Sequencing input: peripheral blood. Receptor source: an adult woman with stable Graves' hyperthyroidism.

V and J are TRBV30 and TRBJ2-7; either TRBD1 or TRBD2 may fit D (6 bases each). Germline V gives CDR1 GTSNPN, CDR2 SVGIG (reference sequence). This CDR3 has 11 residues. Between the trimmed V and J ends, which lost 6 bases and 4 bases, there was a span of 10 bases. The CDR3 loop is CACEGGYEQYF. CDR3 bases: TGTGCCTGTGAGGGGGGTTACGAGCAGTACTTC. Supplemented by reference TRBV30 and TRBJ2-7, the full variable domain reads SQTIHQWPATLVQPVGSPLSLECTVEGTSNPNLYWYRQAAGRGLQLLFYSVGIGQISSEVPQNLSASRPQDRQFILSSKKLLLSDSGFYLCACEGGYEQYFGPGTRLTVT.

This clonotype was observed at least ten times. J is TRBJ1-3 and V is TRBV28; D is uncertain. CDR3 length: 16 amino acids. The germline V gene encodes CDR1 MDHEN and CDR2 SYDVKM. Trimming removed 6 bases from V and 0 bases from J, with 15 bases in between. CDR3 DNA sequence: TGTGCCAGCAGCCCGAGGACCTTATTCTCTGGAAACACCATATATTTT. Translating gives CASSPRTLFSGNTIYF.

This clonotype has a count of ten or more. V usage is TRBV6-1 and J usage is TRBJ1-1, with D maybe TRBD1 (5 bases). Germline values: CDR1 MNHNS, CDR2 SASEGT. CDR3 size: 14 residues. V dropped 6 bases and J dropped 2 bases, with 13 bases sitting between them. The CDR3 DNA is TGTGCCAGCAGGCCTACCGGGGCTAACACTGAAGCTTTCTTT. Translating gives CASRPTGANTEAFF.

This clonotype came up many times. The chain employs TRBV6-2 or TRBV6-3 and TRBJ1-2; 7 nucleotides line up with TRBD1. The V segment lost 2 bases and the J segment 4 bases; nucleotides outside the gene matches: 22. Germline loops: CDR1 MNHEY, CDR2 SVGEGT. The CDR3 covers 20 residues. Here the CDR3 reads CASSYTRPGQSVGNIYGYTF. The CDR3 region has the DNA TGTGCCAGCAGTTACACCCGTCCGGGACAGTCGGTTGGAAATATCTATGGCTACACCTTC.

This clonotype was seen a single time. CDR3 coding DNA: TGTGCCAGCAGCTTATGGAGAGAGACCCAGTACTTC. The encoded protein is CASSLWRETQYF. This rearrangement joins TRBV7-2 to TRBJ2-5; no reliable D call. This CDR3 comprises 12 residues. The V and J ends lost 2 bases and 4 bases respectively, with 5 bases between them. Per the germline V gene, CDR1 is SGHTA and CDR2 is FQGNSA.

The rearrangement joins TRBV5-1 to TRBJ2-5; D is possibly TRBD1 (6 bases). This CDR3 has 15 amino acids. Germline CDR1 is SGHRS and CDR2 is YFSETQ. Trimming left V 4 bases short and J 5 bases short, with 18 bases between. In DNA, the CDR3 is TGCGCCAGCAGCCGCAACCTACAGGGTTCGGAGACCCAGTACTTC. Encoded protein: CASSRNLQGSETQYF. Filled out from reference TRBV5-1 and TRBJ2-5, the complete variable domain reads KAGVTQTPRYLIKTRGQQVTLSCSPISGHRSVSWYQQTPGQGLQFLFEYFSETQRNKGNFPGRFSGRQFSNSRSEMNVSTLELGDSALYLCASSRNLQGSETQYFGPGTRLLVL.

This clonotype has ten or more counts. This rearrangement joins TRBV6-1 to TRBJ1-1; perhaps TRBD1 as D (5 bases). The germline V gene encodes CDR1 MNHNS and CDR2 SASEGT. The CDR3 runs to 14 residues. Deletions cut 6 bases from V and 1 base from J, with 12 bases between. The CDR3 spells CASRRPGRNTEAFF. DNA for the CDR3: TGTGCCAGCAGGCGACCGGGACGGAACACTGAAGCTTTCTTT.

Remarks on this clonotype: The junction does not match germline at one end; this may be a read error. CDR3 bases: TGTGCCAGCAGTTTTAGGGCAGGGTGGAACCAAGATACCCAGTACTTC. This gives the protein CASSFRAGWNQDTQYF. The chain couples TRBV27 to TRBJ2-5; TRBD1 might be the D (5 bases). From germline, CDR1 is MNHEY and CDR2 SMNVEV (reference sequence). CDR3 length: 16 amino acids.